This T cell receptor beta chain comes out of a study of T-cell reconstitution after alpha-beta-depleted transplantation in children. Study results and limitations: From newly produced T cells came most of the T-cell counts and diversity one year after transplant. In some patients, recipient T cells and intrathymic progenitors surviving conditioning explained high day-60 diversity.

This sample's TCRbeta library carried unique molecular identifier barcodes. One entry per CDR3 protein results from TCRdb running MiXCR on the PCR reads. This sample has fewer than 700,000 distinct CDR3 sequences; 10% to 15% occur once, and the top ten carry around 2.2%. This clonotype was counted between two and nine times. The antigen remains undetermined. The germline CDR1 and CDR2 sequences are SGHAT and FQNNGV. The CDR3 has 18 amino acids. Trimming shortened V by 1 base and J by 1 base, and 20 bases separated the two germline ends. V and J are TRBV11-2 and TRBJ2-7, with D perhaps TRBD2 (5 bases). This TCR was recovered from a male patient younger than 18 who had a stem cell transplant for acute myeloid leukemia, so the T cells may come from the graft donor. Sequenced material: PBMCs, mostly from graft donor cells, taken 360 days after TCRalphabeta/CD19-depleted stem cell transplant. The DNA for the CDR3 is TGTGCCAGCAGCTTAGTCCCCCGCGGAGGCCCGCGGTCCTACGAGCAGTACTTC. It yields the protein CASSLVPRGGPRSYEQYF.